Following are 16 T cell receptor beta chains from one sample sequenced in a study of T cells in Graves' hyperthyroidism and ophthalmopathy. Template material for amplifying TCR beta CDR3 regions consisted of RNA transcripts. TCR CDR3 regions were first amplified by RT-PCR with HTBI primers. Via MiXCR, TCRdb re-called the multiplex PCR reads, giving one row per CDR3 protein. The top ten hold roughly 35% of the sample, which has 250,000 to 400,000 distinct CDR3 sequences, approximately 14% seen once. Source material: blood. Every receptor here comes from a woman in her thirties or forties with Graves' ophthalmopathy.

Notes on this clonotype: A much more abundant neighbour one base away suggests this may be a read error. V usage is TRBV20-1 and J usage is TRBJ1-5; maybe TRBD1 (5 bases). In germline, CDR1 is DFQATT, CDR2 SNEGSKA (reference sequence). CDR3 length equals 14 residues. The CDR3 coding sequence is TGCAGTGCTGGACCCGGGACTGGCAATCCGCCCCAGCATTTT. It is translated as CSAGPGTGNPPQHF.

This clonotype was observed at least ten times. The chain carries TRBV12-3 or TRBV12-4 and TRBJ1-1; D possibly corresponds to TRBD1 (6 bases). Trimming took off 4 bases at V and 6 bases at J, with 21 bases between the two ends. The CDR3 has 16 amino acids. This chain's CDR3 is CASSSRAGASTAEAFF. In DNA form, the CDR3 reads TGTGCCAGCAGTTCACGGGCGGGGGCCAGTACCGCTGAAGCTTTCTTT.

There are many counts of this clonotype. The chain links TRBV28 to TRBJ2-1; no clear D gene. CDR1 and CDR2 from the germline V gene are MDHEN and SYDVKM. This CDR3 has 15 residues. V dropped 8 bases and J dropped 6 bases, with 20 bases sitting between them. The CDR3 loop is CASGLWSSPGNEQFF. CDR3 bases: TGTGCCAGCGGCCTGTGGTCCTCTCCCGGCAATGAGCAGTTCTTC.

This clonotype has at least ten counts. The rearrangement links TRBV5-1 to TRBJ2-1; 12 bases align to TRBD2. Germline loops: CDR1 SGHRS, CDR2 YFSETQ. The CDR3 sequence is 18 residues long. V shed 0 bases, J shed 2 bases, and the junction held 6 bases outside the gene matches. CDR3 sequence: CASSLAASGRGPYNEQFF. The DNA for the CDR3 is TGCGCCAGCAGCTTGGCCGCTAGCGGGAGGGGTCCCTACAATGAGCAGTTCTTC.

In its sample, this clonotype was seen many times. The chain carries TRBV28 and TRBJ2-7, with 10 bases that match TRBD2. CDR1 is MDHEN, CDR2 SYDVKM, per germline. This CDR3 region has 14 residues. With V trimmed by 5 bases and J by 6 bases, 7 bases remained unmatched. The CDR3 DNA reads TGTGCCAGCAGTCTTATAGCGGGAGGAGGCGAGCAGTACTTC. Its protein is CASSLIAGGGEQYF.

This clonotype appeared many times. V usage is TRBV20-1 and J usage is TRBJ2-7; 8 bases are shared with TRBD2. Trimming removed 2 bases from V and 2 bases from J; junction bases left unmatched: 2. From germline, CDR1 is DFQATT and CDR2 SNEGSKA (reference sequence). This CDR3 comprises 13 residues. The CDR3 nucleotides read TGCAGTGCTAGAAGTAGCGGGACCTACGAGCAGTACTTC. Amino acid sequence: CSARSSGTYEQYF.

This clonotype has at least ten counts. The chain carries TRBV4-2 and TRBJ1-1, with TRBD1 matching 10 bases. V was clipped by 3 bases and J by 5 bases; unmatched bases: 9. Germline CDR1 reads LGHNA; CDR2 reads YNFKEQ. The CDR3 length is 16 residues. CDR3 coding DNA: TGTGCCAGCAGCCATCCAAGCGACAGGGGGCAAACTGAAGCTTTCTTT. As protein: CASSHPSDRGQTEAFF.

This clonotype was recorded only once. This chain connects TRBV5-8 to TRBJ1-5; D perhaps matches TRBD1 (6 bases). CDR1 and CDR2 from the germline V gene are SGHTS and YDEGEE. This CDR3 contains 16 residues. The ends were cut back, 0 bases at V and 11 bases at J, with 21 bases in the middle. CDR3 sequence reads: CASSLARGGGGVSQHF. The CDR3 DNA is TGTGCCAGCAGCTTGGCCCGAGGGGGTGGGGGTGTTTCCCAGCATTTT.

This clonotype appeared many times. The chain has TRBV28 and TRBJ1-1, with D tentatively TRBD1 (6 bases). The CDR3 contains 14 residues. Germline CDR1 is MDHEN and CDR2 is SYDVKM. V lost 5 bases to trimming and J lost 5 bases, with 15 bases between them. CDR3: CASSPTHRETEAFF. The CDR3 DNA sequence: TGTGCCAGCAGTCCCACCCACAGGGAGACTGAAGCTTTCTTT.

This clonotype was picked up many times. The V and J genes are TRBV6-1 and TRBJ1-1; D perhaps matches TRBD1 (5 bases). Trimming took off 2 bases at V and 5 bases at J, with 18 bases between the two ends. CDR1 MNHNS and CDR2 SASEGT come from the germline V gene. This CDR3 contains 16 residues. The CDR3 spells CASSEHWGIGSTEAFF. CDR3 sequence (DNA): TGTGCCAGCAGTGAACATTGGGGGATAGGGAGTACTGAAGCTTTCTTT.

The chain joins TRBV20-1 to TRBJ2-7; no firm D call. The CDR3 length is 14 residues. The V end was cut by 3 bases, the J end by 0 bases, with 12 bases between. Germline-derived CDR1 and CDR2 are DFQATT and SNEGSKA (reference sequence). CDR3 in amino acids: CSASARASSYEQYF. CDR3 DNA sequence: TGCAGTGCTAGCGCCCGTGCTAGCTCCTACGAGCAGTACTTC.

For the CDR3, the DNA is TGCAGCGTGTGGACAGGCGGAAACACCATATATTTT. Protein: CSVWTGGNTIYF. The J gene is TRBJ1-3, the V gene TRBV29-1; 7 nucleotides align to TRBD1. The J segment lost 4 bases and the V segment lost 6 bases, leaving 3 bases of the junction unmatched. CDR1 SQVTM and CDR2 ANQGSEA come from the germline V gene. This CDR3 has 12 amino acids. Together with reference TRBV29-1 and TRBJ1-3, the CDR3 gives the full variable domain: SAVISQKPSRDICQRGTSLTIQCQVDSQVTMMFWYRQQPGQSLTLIATANQGSEATYESGFVIDKFPISRPNLTFSTLTVSNMSPEDSSIYLCSVWTGGNTIYFGEGSWLTVV.

This rearrangement joins TRBV29-1 to TRBJ2-1, with D possibly matching TRBD2 (6 bases). The length of the CDR3 is 14 residues. V dropped 2 bases and J dropped 6 bases, with 14 bases sitting between them. CDR1 is SQVTM, CDR2 ANQGSEA, per germline. The CDR3 is CSVECDGGGNEQFF. The CDR3, as DNA: TGCAGCGTTGAATGCGACGGGGGTGGCAATGAGCAGTTCTTC.

Many counts were recorded for this clonotype. The rearrangement joins TRBV2 to TRBJ2-7; a possible D gene is TRBD2 (5 bases). Trimming cost V 8 bases and J 3 bases, with 11 bases left between them. The CDR3 totals 12 residues. The germline CDR1 and CDR2 sequences are SNHLY and FYNNEI. The CDR3 DNA reads TGTGCCAGCCTATATGCGGGCTACGAGCAGTACTTC. This encodes CASLYAGYEQYF.

This clonotype was detected many times. The chain has TRBV11-3 and TRBJ2-7; TRBD2 aligns across 7 bases. Trimming cost V 4 bases and J 2 bases; bases outside gene matches: 8. The CDR3 contains 15 residues. CDR1 and CDR2 from the germline V gene are SGHNT and YENEEA. CDR3 nucleotide sequence: TGTGCCAGCAGCTCCCGGGGAGGGGAAGCCTACGAGCAGTACTTC. This gives the protein CASSSRGGEAYEQYF.

This clonotype was detected many times. The rearrangement uses TRBV15 and TRBJ2-7; D is unresolved. V dropped 5 bases and J dropped 7 bases, with 15 bases sitting between them. The CDR3 loop spans 13 amino acids. Germline-derived CDR1 and CDR2 are LNHNV and YYDKDF (reference sequence). The DNA for the CDR3 is TGTGCCACCAGCCGAGCCCGTAAAGGAGAGCAGTACTTC. This encodes CATSRARKGEQYF.